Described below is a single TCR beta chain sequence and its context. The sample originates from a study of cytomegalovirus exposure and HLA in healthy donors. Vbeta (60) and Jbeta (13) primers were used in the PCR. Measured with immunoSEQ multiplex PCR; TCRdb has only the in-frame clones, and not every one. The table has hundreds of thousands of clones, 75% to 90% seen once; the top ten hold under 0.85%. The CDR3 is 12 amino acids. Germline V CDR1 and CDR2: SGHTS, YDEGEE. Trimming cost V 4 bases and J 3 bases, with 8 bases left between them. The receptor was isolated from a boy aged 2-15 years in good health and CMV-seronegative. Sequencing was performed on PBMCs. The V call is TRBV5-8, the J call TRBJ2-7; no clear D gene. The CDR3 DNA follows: TGTGCCAGCAGCCTACTCCGCTACGAGCAGTACTTC. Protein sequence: CASSLLRYEQYF.